This T cell receptor beta chain was identified during a study of T cells in women clearing cervical HPV infection (dated by TCRdb to between 2018 and 2020). Concerning the study at large: The cases were under 30 women with histologically confirmed HPV16-related CIN3 or worse, and 2 of these cases were invasive cancers. The controls were around 26 women whose single incident HPV16 infection cleared within 12 months with no development of precancer or cancer. Blood from cases was drawn at the visit where the lesion was first identified, while blood from controls was drawn once the infection was no longer detected. For cases, a median interval of 149 days, with an interquartile range of about 85 to 200 days, was observed between lesion detection and blood sampling. Since only a few of the women had HLA typing available, the possibility that HLA type was acting as a confounder could not be ruled out. This exploratory proof-of-principle case-control study, nested within the Guanacaste HPV Natural History Study in Costa Rica, compared TCR repertoires among women with different cervical HPV16 outcomes. Cases were matched to controls by age within five years and by the year the sample was collected. Cases had a median age of about 35 years and controls had a median age of around 40, with no significant differences in baseline characteristics. The parent cohort enrolled 10,000 to 13,000 women aged 18 or older in Guanacaste, Costa Rica, during about 1992 to 1994 and followed them for six to eight years. As quality controls, five blinded duplicates were added to each group, bringing the total to about 60 samples made up of roughly 50 participants and 10 replicates. Results and caveats for the whole study, not just this receptor: CIN3+ cases had significantly higher TCR repertoire richness than controls across sequencing depths, but evenness did not differ between the groups. Because of the cross-sectional design, the study could not determine whether the associations came before infection or resulted from infection, and neither effector/memory subsets nor HPV-specific T cells were isolated. TRBV6-7 relative abundance was lower in cases than in controls (approximately 0.11% versus 0.16%; Bonferroni P = 0.0008). Random forest classifiers combining richness and V gene abundances distinguished cases from controls with an estimated AUC of approximately 0.83. Because the number of T cells in each sample was unknown, differences in richness could reflect differing T-cell content rather than repertoire biology.

TCR beta CDR3 regions were amplified by multiplex PCR using the immunoSEQ assay from an average of about 1,200 ng genomic DNA per sample. Primer bias was corrected in the assay by using a complete synthetic TCR repertoire to establish an amplification baseline. The amplicons were sequenced on the Illumina platform. The authors' pipeline ran thus. Sequences were error-corrected by clustering with frequency ratios and a modified nearest-neighbor algorithm and were then analyzed in the immunoSEQ Analyzer with IMGT gene definitions. At each rarefaction depth, TCR richness and evenness were averaged across 20 rarefaction repeats, and samples with fewer sequences than that depth were excluded. Wilcoxon rank sum tests with FDR correction were used to compare relative abundances of V, D and J genes between the groups. For the blinded duplicates, the intraclass correlation was 95% to 96% for TCR richness and averaged about 76% across 66 gene segments. As stored in TCRdb, this immuneACCESS dataset retains in-frame rearrangements with V and J assigned. A fraction of the clones does not appear; measured against another copy, unresolved V genes explain less than half of the discrepancy, and the remainder lacks a known reason. For V, J and clone size, that table is used; D and trimming come from the DNA. The sample table on file contains some 33,000 clones. The ten biggest clones cover 7.8% of the sample.

Every participant had a single incident cervical HPV16 infection, and prevalent HPV16 infections were excluded. Cervical HPV DNA was detected with MY09/MY11 PCR, and genotyping was done by dot-blot hybridization. Around 15 mL of heparinized blood were centrifuged, and the buffy coat was aliquoted, frozen at -30°C, then stored at -80°C. QIAGEN kits were used to extract genomic DNA from buffy coat specimens. In the germline V gene, CDR1 corresponds to SGHRS and CDR2 to YFSETQ. At the junction V is shortened by 2 bases and J by 1 base; bases outside the gene matches: 5. The CDR3 contains 15 residues, cysteine and phenylalanine counted. The DNA has 36 bases, all within the CDR3, and is read from base 1. Comment on this clone: The clone's antigen remains unknown. Sequencing ends 3 residues short of the CDR3 end; the germline J gene provides the rest.

Input material: blood buffy coat. The clonotype originates from a woman between 18 and 70 years old with a cervical HPV16 infection that either progressed to CIN3+ or cleared (not recorded which). In this chain, TRBV5-1 is recombined with TRBJ1-2; 7 middle bases align to TRBD1. Incomplete CDR3 DNA: TGCGCCAGCAGCTTTTCGGGACAGAGTAACTATGGC. Its product reads: CASSFSGQSNYG. The full CDR3 protein reads CASSFSGQSNYGYTF.